The rows below give T cell receptor beta chains drawn from one sample of a study of Ad26.COV2.S vaccination and SARS-CoV-2 variants. This table comes from immunoSEQ multiplex PCR, and its TCRdb copy is limited to in-frame clones, with some not included. This sample has under 550,000 clones, with more than 80% found just once. The material was peripheral blood, obtained in a trial of Ad26.COV2.S vaccine versus placebo. The receptors here all came from a person aged 18 to 59 who received the Ad26.COV2.S COVID-19 vaccine or a placebo. Each CDR3 is given with its conserved first and last residue. The D gene is left open where the match is weak. The size field is filled for only some rows; it gives once, few, many or a size class.

>TRBD1|17|TRBV7-2|TRBJ2-3|NA
CASSFVGGTGSTDTQYF
TGTGCCAGCAGCTTCGTCGGGGGGACAGGGAGCACAGATACGCAGTATTTT
>TRBD1|12|TRBV6-2/TRBV6-3|TRBJ2-1|NA
CASSGAGGEQFF
TGTGCCAGCAGCGGGGCAGGGGGTGAGCAGTTCTTC
>NA|15|TRBV19|TRBJ2-2|NA
CASSIGGRTTGELFF
TGTGCCAGTAGTATCGGGGGTCGTACCACCGGGGAGCTGTTTTTT
>NA|12|TRBV2|TRBJ2-5|NA
CASGQQSGTQYF
TGTGCCAGTGGGCAGCAGTCTGGAACCCAGTACTTC
>NA|15|TRBV9|TRBJ2-5|NA
CASSVGPGISETQYF
TGTGCCAGCAGCGTAGGTCCAGGAATTTCCGAGACCCAGTACTTC
>NA|18|TRBV5-4|TRBJ2-2|NA
CASSLPGAGIRNTGELFF
TGTGCCAGCAGCTTGCCCGGGGCAGGGATAAGGAACACCGGGGAGCTGTTTTTT
>NA|13|TRBV29-1|TRBJ2-1|NA
CSGSGNRFDEQFF
TGCAGTGGATCGGGAAATCGGTTCGATGAGCAGTTCTTC
>TRBD1|13|TRBV28|TRBJ2-7|NA
CAIGTGGIYEQYF
TGTGCCATCGGGACAGGGGGGATCTACGAGCAGTACTTC
>TRBD1|13|TRBV30|TRBJ1-1|NA
CAWNGQGGTEAFF
TGTGCCTGGAACGGACAGGGTGGGACTGAAGCTTTCTTT
>NA|18|TRBV21-1|TRBJ1-1|NA
CASSKGGAGEIMNTEAFF
TGTGCCAGCAGCAAAGGCGGGGCAGGGGAAATAATGAACACTGAAGCTTTCTTT
>NA|15|TRBV30|TRBJ2-5|NA
CAWSAHRKYQETQYF
TGTGCCTGGAGTGCTCACAGAAAGTACCAAGAGACCCAGTACTTC
>NA|17|TRBV4-2|TRBJ2-2|NA
CASSQVYRGRGDGELFF
TGTGCCAGCAGCCAAGTATACAGGGGCCGGGGGGACGGGGAGCTGTTTTTT
>NA|20|TRBV6-2/TRBV6-3|TRBJ2-1|NA
CASSYVGGSGRVYSYNEQFF
TGTGCCAGCAGTTATGTGGGGGGTAGCGGAAGGGTATACTCCTACAATGAGCAGTTCTTC
>NA|13|TRBV5-1|TRBJ1-1|NA
CASSLGAVGEAFF
TGCGCCAGCAGCTTGGGGGCCGTTGGAGAAGCTTTCTTT
>TRBD1|15|TRBV6-2/TRBV6-3|TRBJ1-5|NA
CASSSYRGPRQPQHF
TGTGCCAGCAGTTCTTACAGGGGCCCTAGACAGCCCCAGCATTTT
>TRBD2|17|TRBV10-2|TRBJ2-3|NA
CASSELAGGPFGDTQYF
TGCGCCAGCAGTGAGTTGGCGGGAGGGCCGTTTGGTGATACGCAGTATTTT
>NA|13|TRBV7-9|TRBJ1-1|NA
CASSLVRNTEAFF
TGTGCCAGCAGCTTAGTACGGAACACTGAAGCTTTCTTT
>TRBD2|20|TRBV5-1|TRBJ2-1|NA
CASSLVLGPLAGSAYNEQFF
TGCGCCAGCAGCTTGGTTCTGGGGCCGTTAGCGGGTTCCGCCTACAATGAGCAGTTCTTC
>TRBD2|15|TRBV7-2|TRBJ2-1|once
CASSLGLASGDFQFF
TGTGCCAGCAGCTTGGGGCTCGCTAGCGGAGACTTCCAGTTCTTC
>TRBD2|15|TRBV5-4|TRBJ2-7|NA
CASSVGGTINYEQYF
TGTGCCAGCAGCGTCGGGGGGACTATCAACTACGAGCAGTACTTC
>NA|17|TRBV10-3|TRBJ1-1|NA
CAISDGIGGGGDTEAFF
TGTGCCATCAGTGATGGTATCGGAGGGGGAGGGGACACTGAAGCTTTCTTT
>TRBD1|14|TRBV15|TRBJ1-1|NA
CATSSRQGWAEAFF
TGTGCCACCAGCTCAAGACAGGGATGGGCTGAAGCTTTCTTT
>NA|14|TRBV7-9|TRBJ1-2|NA
CASSWTDGGYGYTF
TGTGCCAGCAGCTGGACGGACGGAGGTTATGGCTACACCTTC
>NA|16|TRBV6-5|TRBJ1-4|NA
CASSSTRDYQGEKLFF
TGTGCCAGCAGTTCTACCAGGGACTATCAAGGGGAAAAACTGTTTTTT
>NA|16|TRBV11-2|TRBJ1-3|NA
CASSLARAFSGNTIYF
TGTGCCAGCAGCTTAGCGAGGGCTTTCTCTGGAAACACCATATATTTT
>NA|15|TRBV7-3|TRBJ2-7|NA
CASSPTGVSSYEQYF
TGTGCCAGCAGCCCCACCGGCGTTTCATCTTACGAGCAGTACTTC
>TRBD2|16|TRBV7-9|TRBJ2-1|NA
CASSLITSGSYNEQFF
TGTGCCAGCAGCTTAATTACTAGCGGGAGTTACAATGAGCAGTTCTTC
>TRBD2|16|TRBV5-4|TRBJ2-3|once
CASSLRLAASTDTQYF
TGTGCCAGCAGCCTTAGACTAGCGGCTAGCACAGATACGCAGTATTTT
>NA|13|TRBV14|TRBJ2-1|NA
CASSQARRNEQFF
TGTGCCAGCAGCCAAGCAAGGCGCAATGAGCAGTTCTTC
>NA|14|TRBV7-2|TRBJ1-5|NA
CASSSSGANQPQHF
TGTGCCAGCAGCTCCTCCGGGGCAAATCAGCCCCAGCATTTT
>NA|13|TRBV11-2|TRBJ2-7|NA
CASSHNPGGEQYF
TGTGCCAGCAGCCACAACCCCGGGGGCGAGCAGTACTTC
>NA|15|TRBV19|TRBJ2-7|NA
CASSIGWNGMYEQYF
TGTGCCAGTAGTATAGGATGGAACGGGATGTACGAGCAGTACTTC
>NA|15|TRBV10-1|TRBJ1-1|NA
CASRTREGWGTEAFF
TGCGCCAGCAGAACCCGAGAGGGTTGGGGCACTGAAGCTTTCTTT